The T cell receptor (beta chain) described here comes from a study of T cells in localized non-small cell lung cancer. CDR3 length: 13 residues. Trimming cost V 4 bases and J 6 bases, with 12 bases left between them. The V gene's germline CDR1 is SGHVS and CDR2 FQNEAQ. This clone has just a few counts. Its antigen is currently unknown. Clones were sequenced by immunoSEQ multiplex PCR, and TCRdb holds only the in-frame ones, with some missing. This table holds a few thousand clones, approximately 24% found once. Notes on the study in general: In adjacent lung appeared a median around 60 of the top 100 tumor clones. Higher blood T cell density went with longer overall survival.

This sample comprised lung tumor tissue, obtained before any cancer treatment. This chain links TRBV7-8 with TRBJ1-2; D call uncertain. This TCR was sampled from a man aged 40 to 69 with stage I lung adenocarcinoma. CDR3 nucleotides: TGTGCCAGCAGCTCCCCAAACTCAGATGGCTACACCTTC. Amino acids: CASSSPNSDGYTF.